These T cell receptor beta chains were read from a single sample in a study of blood T cell repertoires in COVID-19. Some clones are missing from TCRdb's copy, which holds only in-frame ones; the method was immunoSEQ multiplex PCR. The sample carries some 190,000 clones, 75% to 90% recorded once. Specimen: peripheral blood. These receptors all stem from a woman in her sixties or seventies with acute or convalescent COVID-19. Each CDR3 is given with its conserved first and last residue. A D gene is named only where the DNA matches it firmly.

DNA: TGTGCCAGCTCCCGCACCGGGACTAGCGAAGGTGAGCAGTTCTTC
CDR3: CASSRTGTSEGEQFF
V: TRBV18
D: TRBD2
J: TRBJ2-1

DNA: TGTGCCAGCAGTGAGTTGAGGGGACAGGATGGCTACACCTTC
CDR3: CASSELRGQDGYTF
V: TRBV6-1
D: TRBD1
J: TRBJ1-2

DNA: TGTGCCACCAGTGAGCCGGGACAGGGTAATGAAAAACTGTTTTTT
CDR3: CATSEPGQGNEKLFF
V: TRBV24-1
D: TRBD1
J: TRBJ1-4

DNA: TGTGCCAGCAGCCTCTCAGGGGATGCCAGTGAAAAACTGTTTTTT
CDR3: CASSLSGDASEKLFF
V: TRBV11-3
D: .
J: TRBJ1-4

DNA: TGTGCCAGCAGCTTTTCCGGGAACACTGAAGCTTTCTTT
CDR3: CASSFSGNTEAFF
V: TRBV7-2
D: .
J: TRBJ1-1

DNA: TGTGCCAGCAGGTTGAGGGGGACTGGCTACACCTTC
CDR3: CASRLRGTGYTF
V: TRBV2
D: .
J: TRBJ1-2

DNA: TGTGCCAGCAGTTTAGGCGGGGTAAGGGGCGAGCAGTACTTC
CDR3: CASSLGGVRGEQYF
V: TRBV28
D: .
J: TRBJ2-7

DNA: TGTGCCAGTGAGCGGGACCCGAACACTGAAGCTTTCTTT
CDR3: CASERDPNTEAFF
V: TRBV2
D: .
J: TRBJ1-1

DNA: TGTGCCAGCAGCCGAACGGGGGGCTATCGGCAGCCCCAGCATTTT
CDR3: CASSRTGGYRQPQHF
V: TRBV5-6
D: .
J: TRBJ1-5

DNA: TGTGCCAGCTCATCAGGGGCCGCGAACACCGGGGAGCTGTTTTTT
CDR3: CASSSGAANTGELFF
V: TRBV18
D: .
J: TRBJ2-2